This T cell receptor beta chain was sequenced during a study of shared clonotypes between healthy human individuals. Study observations and caveats: When compared with the clonotypes that were shared by all four sorted-subset donors, the non-shared clonotypes turned out to have lower generation probabilities.

With respect to this clone: Its antigen is as yet unknown.

Between the trimmed V and J ends, which lost 6 bases and 2 bases, there was a span of 14 bases. The CDR3 loop spans 15 amino acids. Germline CDR1 MNHNS, CDR2 SASEGT. Over several immunoSEQ plates, each subset's genomic DNA was distributed in even portions. Clones were read by immunoSEQ multiplex PCR, and TCRdb kept only the in-frame ones, dropping some. This sample has 900,000 to 1,200,000 clones, with more than 75% found just once. The clonotype was recovered from a man younger than 30 in good health. Some clones in this sample may be carry-over from other donors' samples. The genes are TRBV6-1 and TRBJ1-3; tentative D call: TRBD1 (6 bases). The sample taken for sequencing was memory CD4+ T cells from PBMCs. The subset here: CD45RA-negative fraction. CDR3 protein: CASRSDRLAGNTIYF. The CDR3 DNA is TGTGCCAGCAGGTCTGACAGGTTGGCTGGAAACACCATATATTTT.